This passage covers 5 T cell receptor beta chains from one sample sequenced in a study of cytomegalovirus exposure and HLA in healthy donors. This PCR relied on a set of 60 Vbeta primers and 13 Jbeta primers. Some clones are missing from TCRdb's copy, which holds only in-frame ones; the method was immunoSEQ multiplex PCR. The sample gives roughly 150,000 clones, about 80% of which show up once; around 5.4% is in the top ten. The sequenced sample consisted of PBMCs. The receptors come from a man aged 25-45 years in good health and CMV-seropositive.

V and J are TRBV28 and TRBJ2-5, with 9 bases identical to TRBD1. With 2 bases clipped from V and 4 bases from J, the junction kept 5 bases outside the gene matches. The germline gives CDR1 MDHEN, CDR2 SYDVKM. This CDR3 spans 15 amino acids. The CDR3 DNA reads as TGTGCCAGCAGTTTAGGACAGGGGAGGGGAGAGACCCAGTACTTC. The encoded protein is CASSLGQGRGETQYF.

The J gene is TRBJ2-3, the V gene TRBV27; TRBD1 might be the D (6 bases). Germline-derived CDR1 and CDR2 are MNHEY and SMNVEV (reference sequence). The CDR3 covers 15 residues. With 3 bases removed from V and 4 bases from J, the gap between germline ends came to 14 bases. Written as DNA, the CDR3 is TGTGCCAGCAGTTTCGGGGACAAGAGTCCAGATACGCAGTATTTT. Translating gives CASSFGDKSPDTQYF.

This sequence joins TRBV2 and TRBJ1-3; 7 bases fit TRBD1. The CDR3 loop spans 16 amino acids. Germline CDR1 reads SNHLY; CDR2 reads FYNNEI. The V and J ends lost 7 bases and 1 base, in that order; junction bases with no gene match: 10. The CDR3 bases are TGTGCCAGCACGCGGGACAGCCGAATTTCTGGAAACACCATATATTTT. Translation: CASTRDSRISGNTIYF.

This clone was picked up a small number of times. V is TRBV28 and J is TRBJ1-2; the D is unclear. Germline V gene data show CDR1 as MDHEN and CDR2 as SYDVKM. V was clipped by 4 bases and J by 8 bases, with 17 bases between them. The CDR3 consists of 14 residues. For the CDR3, the DNA is TGTGCCAGCAGTTACCCTTCAGAGGTATCAGGCTACACCTTC. It translates to CASSYPSEVSGYTF.

The chain links TRBV6-6 to TRBJ2-3; D is perhaps TRBD2 (7 bases). The CDR3 is 16 amino acids. Deletions cut 10 bases from V and 2 bases from J, with 22 bases between. Germline CDR1 is MNHNY and CDR2 is SVGAGI (reference sequence). The CDR3 protein is CATKKGGRLITDTQYF. The CDR3 DNA reads TGTGCCACCAAGAAGGGGGGGCGCTTAATCACAGATACGCAGTATTTT.